This T cell receptor beta chain was documented in a study of blood T cell repertoires in COVID-19. The wider study: Specimens from acute and convalescent COVID-19 originated in the United States, Italy and Spain. From T cells, B-cell-depleted T cells, or PBMCs came the material, which was cDNA or gDNA.

Seattle patients were enrolled while actively infected and followed longitudinally. Methods used by the authors: By means of reference gene primer amplification, nucleated cell counts were estimated. Only in-frame clones appear in the TCRdb table, and some are missing; sequencing was by immunoSEQ multiplex PCR. V, J and clone size were drawn from that table, and D and trimming were deduced from the DNA. The sample contains tens of thousands of clones, roughly 87% of which appear only once. From germline, CDR1 is LGHNA and CDR2 YSLEER. V shed 0 bases and J shed 2 bases, with 18 bases lying between them. The CDR3 is 18 amino acids.

The V call is TRBV4-3, the J call TRBJ2-3; D is possibly TRBD1 (6 bases). The source material was peripheral blood. This clonotype was obtained from a woman aged 60-75 years with COVID-19, enrolled during active disease. The CDR3 bases are TGCGCCAGCAGCCAAGATGGGTGGGGGCAGAGATCCACAGATACGCAGTATTTT. Translating it yields CASSQDGWGQRSTDTQYF.